This T cell receptor (beta chain) emerged from a study of blood T cell repertoires in COVID-19. Study-level background: Spain, Italy and the United States supplied samples that represented acute and convalescent COVID-19.

As processed by the authors: Estimation of nucleated cell counts was performed using reference gene primer amplification. Only in-frame clones appear in the TCRdb table, and some are missing; sequencing was by immunoSEQ multiplex PCR. V and J calls and clone size are copied from that table; D and trimming were computed from the DNA. The sample includes about 210,000 clones, roughly 75% seen only once; the top ten take 7.2%. Germline CDR1 reads SQVTM; CDR2 reads ANQGSEA. This CDR3 contains 13 residues. Trimming at V came to 2 bases and at J to 13 bases, leaving 8 bases not matched to a gene. This sequence was found in a woman aged 70-85 years with acute or convalescent COVID-19. The source material was peripheral blood. V is TRBV29-1 and J is TRBJ2-6, with 7 bases that match TRBD1. In DNA, the CDR3 is TGCAGCGTTGAAATTACGGCAGGGGGTGTCCTGACTTTC. Its protein is CSVEITAGGVLTF.